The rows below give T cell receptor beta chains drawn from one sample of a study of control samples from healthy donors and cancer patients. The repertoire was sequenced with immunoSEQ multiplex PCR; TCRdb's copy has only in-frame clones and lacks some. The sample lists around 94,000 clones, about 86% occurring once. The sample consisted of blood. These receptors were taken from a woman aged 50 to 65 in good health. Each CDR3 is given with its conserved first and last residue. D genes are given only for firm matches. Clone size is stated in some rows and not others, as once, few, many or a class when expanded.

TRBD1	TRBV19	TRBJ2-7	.	TGTGCCAGTAGCCGACTCGGAACAGGGGCCTTTTCCTACGAGCAGTACTTC	CASSRLGTGAFSYEQYF
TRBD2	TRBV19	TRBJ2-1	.	TGTGCCAGTAGTGCCTGGACTAGCGGGAGGGTCAATGAGCAGTTCTTC	CASSAWTSGRVNEQFF
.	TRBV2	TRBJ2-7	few	TGTGCCACCCAACCGGAGATAACCTACGAGCAGTACTTC	CATQPEITYEQYF
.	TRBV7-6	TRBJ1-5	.	TGTGCCAGCACCTTAGCTGGGGGGTTAAATCAGCCCCAGCATTTT	CASTLAGGLNQPQHF
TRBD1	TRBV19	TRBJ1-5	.	TGTGCCAGTAGTGTATCGACAGGGATGGGGCAGCCCCAGCATTTT	CASSVSTGMGQPQHF
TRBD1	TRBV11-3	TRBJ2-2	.	TGTGCCAGCAGCCCCCGGGCAGGGGGAGTTTTTACGGGTGCCCGAGGAGCAGAGTTTTTT	CASSPRAGGVFTGARGAEFF
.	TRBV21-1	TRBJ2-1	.	TGTGCCAGCAGGGGCGGGAGAAACAATGAGCAGTTCTTC	CASRGGRNNEQFF
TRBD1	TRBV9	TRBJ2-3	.	TGTGCCAGCAGCGCCCTCACGGGACAGGGCACAGATACGCAGTATTTT	CASSALTGQGTDTQYF
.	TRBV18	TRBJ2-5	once	TGTGCCAGCTCACCACCGTCCCAAGAGACCCAGTACTTC	CASSPPSQETQYF
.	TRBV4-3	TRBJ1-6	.	TGCGCCAGCAGCCAAGTAGCGACGGCTCAATTTTCACCCCTCCACTTT	CASSQVATAQFSPLHF
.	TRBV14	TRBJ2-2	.	TGTGCCAGCAGCAAGCTCAGGGACGCCGGGGAGCTGTTTTTT	CASSKLRDAGELFF
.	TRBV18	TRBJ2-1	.	TGTGCCAGCTCCCTAGCCCAACGAAACAATGAGCAGTTCTTC	CASSLAQRNNEQFF
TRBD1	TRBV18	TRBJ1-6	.	TGTGCCAGCTCCCGCGACAGGGCTAATTCACCCCTCCACTTT	CASSRDRANSPLHF
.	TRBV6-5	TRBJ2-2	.	TGTGCCAGCCGCAGCGCGGTCGGCACCGGGGAGCTGTTTTTT	CASRSAVGTGELFF
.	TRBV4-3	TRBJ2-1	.	TGCGCCAGCAGCCCGGGAAGGGTAAATGAGCAGTTCTTC	CASSPGRVNEQFF